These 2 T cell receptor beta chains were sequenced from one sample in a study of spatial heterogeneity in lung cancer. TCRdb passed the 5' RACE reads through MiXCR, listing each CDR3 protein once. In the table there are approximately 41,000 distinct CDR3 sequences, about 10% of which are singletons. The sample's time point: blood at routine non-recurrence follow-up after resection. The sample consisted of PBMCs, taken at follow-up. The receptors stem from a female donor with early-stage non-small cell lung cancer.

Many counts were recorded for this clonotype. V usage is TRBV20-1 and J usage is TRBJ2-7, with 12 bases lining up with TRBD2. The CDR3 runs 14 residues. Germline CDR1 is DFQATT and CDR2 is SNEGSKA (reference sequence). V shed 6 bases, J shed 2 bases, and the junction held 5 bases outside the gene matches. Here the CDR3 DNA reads TGCAGTGCCAGGACTAGCGGGGCAACCTACGAGCAGTACTTC. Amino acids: CSARTSGATYEQYF.

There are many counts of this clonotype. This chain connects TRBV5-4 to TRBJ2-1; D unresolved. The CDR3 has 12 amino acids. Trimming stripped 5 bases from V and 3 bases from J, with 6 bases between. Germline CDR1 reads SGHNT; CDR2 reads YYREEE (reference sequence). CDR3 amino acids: CASSFDYNEQFF. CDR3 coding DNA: TGTGCCAGCAGTTTTGACTACAATGAGCAGTTCTTC.